The clone carrying this TCR beta chain was observed a single time. Sequenced by immunoSEQ multiplex PCR; TCRdb stores in-frame clones only, minus some. The sample has 15,000 to 20,000 clones, 70% to 90% seen once. The data were obtained in a study of T cell changes during pregnancy in multiple sclerosis. The junction had 6 bases not matched to a gene; V was cut back by 0 bases and J by 5 bases. The CDR3 runs 15 residues. Looked up from germline, CDR1 is MNHNS and CDR2 is SASEGT. The sample here was CD8+ T cells from peripheral blood mononuclear cells, taken after pregnancy. V gene TRBV6-1 combines with J gene TRBJ2-7; 8 bases fit TRBD1. The clonotype comes from a female donor in good health, enrolled as a control in a pregnancy study. The chain's CDR3 is CASSEATGEVNEQYF. In nucleotides, the CDR3 is TGTGCCAGCAGTGAAGCGACAGGGGAAGTGAACGAGCAGTACTTC.